Each of the 3 T cell receptor beta chains below was sequenced from the same sample in a study of blood T cells in healthy people across ages. The use of a sample-barcoded 5' primer and a J-beta primer mix characterized a second PCR of about 6 to 11 cycles. Each CDR3 protein is one row after TCRdb ran MiXCR on the 5' RACE reads. The top ten clones hold 20% to 25% of a sample with around 580,000 distinct CDR3 sequences, 45% to 55% of them seen once. Sequenced: blood. The receptors here all came from a man older than 75 in good health.

The rearrangement uses TRBV6-5 and TRBJ2-1; D tentatively reads TRBD1 or TRBD2 (5 bases each). V gave up 6 bases and J gave up 2 bases, with 14 bases separating them. CDR3 length: 15 residues. Germline CDR1 is MNHEY and CDR2 is SVGAGI. CDR3 region: CASSFRETTYNEQFF. The DNA for the CDR3 is TGTGCCAGCAGCTTCAGGGAGACTACCTACAATGAGCAGTTCTTC.

The gene calls are TRBV5-6 and TRBJ2-7; D call uncertain. V lost 4 bases and J lost 0, with 14 bases in between. The V gene's germline CDR1 is SGHDT and CDR2 YYEEEE. The CDR3 spans 15 residues. The CDR3 DNA reads as TGTGCCAGCAGCACAAGTCCAGTCGGCTCCTACGAGCAGTACTTC. Amino acid sequence: CASSTSPVGSYEQYF.

The chain links TRBV5-1 to TRBJ2-5, with TRBD2 matching 7 bases. The CDR3 loop spans 14 amino acids. J lost 3 bases, V lost 1 base, and 3 bases had no gene match. The germline gives CDR1 SGHRS, CDR2 YFSETQ. CDR3 coding DNA: TGCGCCAGCAGCTTGAGCCTAGCGGAAGAGACCCAGTACTTC. This encodes CASSLSLAEETQYF.